Presented here are 25 T cell receptor beta chains from one specimen sequenced in a study of blood T cell repertoires in COVID-19. TCRdb keeps only in-frame clones here, not all; method: immunoSEQ multiplex PCR. The sample shows 300,000 to 500,000 clones, approximately 88% of them seen only once. Sequences were obtained from PBMCs or T cells enriched from blood (not recorded which). The receptor set was obtained from a woman in her thirties or forties with acute COVID-19.

The chain recombines TRBV5-1 with TRBJ1-2; D is uncertain. The CDR3 totals 18 residues. The germline V gene has CDR1 SGHRS and CDR2 YFSETQ. Between the trimmed V and J ends, which lost 4 bases and 2 bases, there was a span of 24 bases. Here the CDR3 DNA reads TGCGCCAGCAGCCCCGCCGGCGGCACGGCCTCCTTGAACTATGGCTACACCTTC. Translated: CASSPAGGTASLNYGYTF. Together with reference TRBV5-1 and TRBJ1-2, the CDR3 gives the full variable domain: KAGVTQTPRYLIKTRGQQVTLSCSPISGHRSVSWYQQTPGQGLQFLFEYFSETQRNKGNFPGRFSGRQFSNSRSEMNVSTLELGDSALYLCASSPAGGTASLNYGYTFGSGTRLTVV.

DNA of the CDR3: TGTGCCAGCACCGCGACCTACCAGGGTCAGCCCCAGCATTTT. Protein sequence: CASTATYQGQPQHF. The chain carries TRBV27 and TRBJ1-5; maybe TRBD1 (5 bases). From germline, CDR1 is MNHEY and CDR2 SMNVEV (reference sequence). The CDR3 contains 14 residues. The ends were cut back, 7 bases at V and 6 bases at J, with 16 bases in the middle.

This clone was observed a handful of times. Germline is not matched at one junction end, which may reflect a read error. V gene TRBV6-1 combines with J gene TRBJ1-1, with 7 bases aligning to TRBD1. CDR1 and CDR2 (germline): MNHNS, SASEGT. CDR3 size: 14 residues. CDR3 DNA: TGTGCCAGCAGCGAAGGGGGCCCGTACACTGAAGCTTTCTTT. It codes for CASSEGGPYTEAFF.

The rearrangement joins TRBV19 to TRBJ1-2; 7 bases line up with TRBD1. The CDR3 contains 15 residues. The junction had 13 bases not matched to a gene; V was cut back by 7 bases and J by 5 bases. Germline CDR1 reads LNHDA; CDR2 reads SQIVND (reference sequence). This CDR3 is CASTKLLTGWYGYTF. The CDR3 bases are TGTGCCAGTACAAAACTCCTGACAGGGTGGTATGGCTACACCTTC.

The table lists this clone with a count of one. This chain joins TRBV5-6 and TRBJ2-5; TRBD1 is a possible D gene (7 bases). CDR3 size: 14 residues. Trimming took off 6 bases at V and 5 bases at J, with 17 bases between the two ends. Germline V gene sequence: CDR1 SGHDT, CDR2 YYEEEE. CDR3 loop: CASILRGVRETQYF. CDR3 bases: TGTGCCAGCATCCTCAGGGGGGTCCGGGAGACCCAGTACTTC.

The chain joins TRBV6-2 or TRBV6-3 to TRBJ2-3, with 16 bases fitting TRBD2. CDR1 and CDR2 from the germline V gene are MNHEY and SVGEGT. This CDR3 is built from 18 residues. The junction had 12 bases not matched to a gene; V was cut back by 7 bases and J by 5 bases. The CDR3 DNA sequence: TGTGCCAGCACCCCCGAGGGACTAGCGGGGGGGCGGTTAGATACGCAGTATTTT. Its protein is CASTPEGLAGGRLDTQYF.

The chain uses TRBV29-1 and TRBJ1-3; D not certain. Germline V lookup: CDR1 SQVTM, CDR2 ANQGSEA. The CDR3 sequence is 15 residues long. Between the trimmed V and J ends, which lost 2 bases and 3 bases, there was a span of 14 bases. Here the CDR3 reads CSVESGPLLGNTIYF. The CDR3 DNA reads as TGCAGCGTTGAAAGCGGGCCGCTCCTTGGAAACACCATATATTTT.

The gene calls are TRBV30 and TRBJ2-7; 7 nucleotides match TRBD2. The CDR3 has 13 amino acids. The V gene's germline CDR1 is GTSNPN and CDR2 SVGIG (reference sequence). J gave up 3 bases and V 1 base, and 3 bases lay outside the gene matches. CDR3 DNA sequence: TGTGCCTGGAGTGGTAGCGGGTACTACGAGCAGTACTTC. Encoded protein: CAWSGSGYYEQYF.

This clone was detected only once. The J gene is TRBJ2-7, the V gene TRBV18, with D tentatively TRBD1 (5 bases). CDR1 KGHSH and CDR2 LQKENI come from the germline V gene. This CDR3 contains 14 residues. The ends were cut back, 6 bases at V and 0 bases at J, with 12 bases in the middle. CDR3 sequence: CASSWGRSSYEQYF. The CDR3 nucleotides are TGTGCCAGCTCCTGGGGCCGCAGCTCCTACGAGCAGTACTTC.

The V call is TRBV30, the J call TRBJ2-1; 10 nucleotides align to TRBD1. V gave up 4 bases and J gave up 4 bases; unmatched junction bases: 4. Germline loops: CDR1 GTSNPN, CDR2 SVGIG (reference sequence). This CDR3 comprises 14 residues. The CDR3 bases are TGTGCCTGGACTCCGGGACAGGGGTACAATGAGCAGTTCTTC. Translation gives CAWTPGQGYNEQFF. The complete variable domain, with remaining parts taken from reference TRBV30 and TRBJ2-1, reads SQTIHQWPATLVQPVGSPLSLECTVEGTSNPNLYWYRQAAGRGLQLLFYSVGIGQISSEVPQNLSASRPQDRQFILSSKKLLLSDSGFYLCAWTPGQGYNEQFFGPGTRLTVL.

The chain is built from TRBV15 and TRBJ1-1; no clear D gene. This CDR3 contains 14 residues. Trimming shortened V by 9 bases and J by 1 base, and 15 bases separated the two germline ends. Germline assignment: CDR1 LNHNV and CDR2 YYDKDF (reference sequence). The CDR3 DNA is TGTGCCACAGATACCGGGAGCCAGAACACTGAAGCTTTCTTT. It is translated as CATDTGSQNTEAFF.

This sequence joins TRBV24-1 and TRBJ2-3; TRBD1 matches 7 bases. CDR1 and CDR2 (germline): KGHDR, SFDVKD. The CDR3 loop spans 17 amino acids. V gave up 4 bases and J gave up 0 bases; unmatched junction bases: 9. This CDR3 reads CATSELTGQESTDTQYF. CDR3 sequence (DNA): TGTGCCACCAGTGAACTAACCGGACAGGAGAGCACAGATACGCAGTATTTT.

The sample holds one count of this clone. The rearrangement joins TRBV5-8 to TRBJ2-7, with a possible D match to TRBD1 (6 bases). This CDR3 is 12 amino acids long. The germline V and J ends were trimmed by 4 bases and 5 bases, with 10 bases remaining between them. From germline, CDR1 is SGHTS and CDR2 YDEGEE. The CDR3 bases are TGTGCCAGCAGCCGAACAGGGAACGAGCAGTACTTC. Amino acid sequence: CASSRTGNEQYF.

This clone has more than one count but fewer than ten. The gene calls are TRBV5-1 and TRBJ1-2, with 11 positions matching TRBD1. The CDR3 has 17 residues. Germline trimming cut 0 bases from V and 8 bases from J; bases unmatched to any gene: 12. The germline V gene encodes CDR1 SGHRS and CDR2 YFSETQ. Here the CDR3 reads CASSLAGQGAGDGGYTF. DNA for the CDR3: TGCGCCAGCAGCTTGGCTGGACAGGGGGCGGGCGATGGCGGCTACACCTTC.

This chain links TRBV7-2 with TRBJ1-2; the D is unclear. Trimming removed 5 bases from V and 3 bases from J, with 13 bases in between. Germline assignment: CDR1 SGHTA and CDR2 FQGNSA. The length of the CDR3 is 14 residues. The CDR3 reads CASSPQPGDYGYTF. For the CDR3, the DNA is TGTGCCAGCAGCCCTCAACCGGGAGACTATGGCTACACCTTC. The entire variable domain, with the rest obtained from reference TRBV7-2 and TRBJ1-2, is as follows: GAGVSQSPSNKVTEKGKDVELRCDPISGHTALYWYRQSLGQGLEFLIYFQGNSAPDKSGLPSDRFSAERTGGSVSTLTIQRTQQEDSAVYLCASSPQPGDYGYTFGSGTRLTVV.

The chain uses TRBV4-1 and TRBJ1-2, with a tentative D call TRBD1 (6 bases). Trimming cost V 0 bases and J 2 bases, with 25 bases left between them. The CDR3 loop spans 20 amino acids. CDR1 MGHRA and CDR2 YSYEKL come from the germline V gene. CDR3 region: CASSQDRISAGATPNYGYTF. The CDR3, as DNA: TGCGCCAGCAGCCAAGATCGAATCTCGGCAGGGGCCACCCCGAACTATGGCTACACCTTC.

The rearrangement links TRBV18 to TRBJ2-7, with D tentatively TRBD1 (5 bases). Germline V gene lookup returns CDR1 KGHSH and CDR2 LQKENI. V was shortened by 2 bases and J by 5 bases, with 10 bases between the two germline ends. The CDR3 is 13 residues long. Written as DNA, the CDR3 is TGTGCCAGCTCACCATCCAGGGATCACGAGCAGTACTTC. This translates into CASSPSRDHEQYF.

The CDR3 DNA reads TGCAGTGCTAGTCTGGCGGGGCTCCTCACAGATACGCAGTATTTT. Its protein product is CSASLAGLLTDTQYF. The V call is TRBV20-1, the J call TRBJ2-3, with D maybe TRBD2 (6 bases). The germline CDR1 and CDR2 sequences are DFQATT and SNEGSKA (reference sequence). The CDR3 is made up of 15 amino acids. V gave up 3 bases and J gave up 2 bases, with 15 bases separating them.

This sequence joins TRBV25-1 and TRBJ1-1, with 7 bases fitting TRBD1. The CDR3 consists of 15 residues. Germline loops: CDR1 MGHDK, CDR2 SYGVNS. J gave up 0 bases and V 5 bases, and 6 bases lay outside the gene matches. CDR3 region: CASSLQGTMNTEAFF. The CDR3 DNA follows: TGTGCCAGCAGTTTACAGGGGACCATGAACACTGAAGCTTTCTTT.

The chain carries TRBV3-1 (or the pseudogene TRBV3-2) and TRBJ1-1; the D is unclear. Trimming cost V 4 bases and J 3 bases, with 15 bases left between them. This CDR3 spans 15 amino acids. Germline V gene lookup returns CDR1 LGHDT and CDR2 YNNKEL (reference sequence). The CDR3 sequence is CASSRAKVLDTEAFF. The CDR3 bases are TGTGCCAGCAGCCGGGCGAAAGTCCTGGACACTGAAGCTTTCTTT.

The chain is built from TRBV7-8 and TRBJ2-7; 9 nucleotides align to TRBD2. This CDR3 region has 15 residues. With V trimmed by 5 bases and J by 3 bases, 8 bases remained unmatched. Germline V gene data show CDR1 as SGHVS and CDR2 as FQNEAQ. CDR3 loop: CASSPDLAGDYEQYF. CDR3 bases: TGTGCCAGCAGCCCGGACTTAGCGGGGGACTACGAGCAGTACTTC.

J is TRBJ1-3 and V is TRBV5-6; D perhaps matches TRBD1 (6 bases). The V and J ends lost 1 base and 8 bases respectively, with 19 bases between them. The CDR3 consists of 16 residues. Germline values: CDR1 SGHDT, CDR2 YYEEEE. The DNA for the CDR3 is TGTGCCAGCAGCTTGCGTCAGGGGCTTGGGTCGGACACCATATATTTT. It is translated as CASSLRQGLGSDTIYF.

This clone has a single count. CDR3 coding DNA: TGCGCCAGCAGCCGAGGACTTCAAGAGACCCAGTACTTC. Residues: CASSRGLQETQYF. V gene TRBV4-1 combines with J gene TRBJ2-5; D is possibly TRBD2 (5 bases). This CDR3 is 13 amino acids long. The V end was cut by 4 bases, the J end by 2 bases, with 8 bases between. Per germline, CDR1 MGHRA and CDR2 YSYEKL.

This clone was observed a few times. The CDR3 reads CASSEPGQGKRAFF. The CDR3 nucleotides are TGTGCCAGCAGTGAACCCGGACAGGGGAAACGAGCTTTCTTT. The chain joins TRBV6-1 to TRBJ1-1; TRBD1 agrees at 9 bases. Germline CDR1 reads MNHNS; CDR2 reads SASEGT. The CDR3 is made up of 14 amino acids. The V and J ends lost 2 bases and 10 bases, in that order; junction bases with no gene match: 8.

In this sample, this clone turned up once. The J gene is TRBJ1-6, the V gene TRBV19; maybe TRBD1 (5 bases). The length of the CDR3 is 15 residues. V was trimmed by 3 bases and J by 8 bases, leaving 14 bases between them. Germline V gene data show CDR1 as LNHDA and CDR2 as SQIVND (reference sequence). Written as DNA, the CDR3 is TGTGCCAGTAGTATCAGCGGGGGTAGCGATTCACCCCTCCACTTT. It yields the protein CASSISGGSDSPLHF.